Listed here is a single TCR beta chain. This record belongs to a study of TIL therapy for anti-PD-1-resistant metastatic lung cancer. The immunoSEQ assay was v3. Clones were sequenced by immunoSEQ multiplex PCR, and TCRdb holds only the in-frame ones, with some missing. The sample holds tens of thousands of clones; 79% are singletons and the top ten take more than 4.5%. V lost 5 bases to trimming and J lost 7 bases, with 18 bases between them. CDR1 MNHNY and CDR2 SVGAGI come from the germline V gene (reference sequence). CDR3 length: 16 residues. Time point indicated: pre-treatment sample, taken before nivolumab and TIL therapy.

The sequences come from blood, collected at baseline. The sequence was collected from a woman aged 30-79 years with non-small cell lung cancer. The chain links TRBV6-6 to TRBJ1-6; a possible D gene is TRBD1 (6 bases). CDR3 loop: CASSPDWGAGNSPLHF. CDR3 sequence (DNA): TGTGCCAGCAGTCCCGACTGGGGGGCAGGAAATTCACCCCTCCACTTT.